The rows below give T cell receptor beta chains drawn from one sample of a study of shared clonotypes between healthy human individuals. Data came from immunoSEQ multiplex PCR; TCRdb stores just in-frame clones and leaves some out. The sample records about 2.1 million clones, 93% being singletons. Sequences were obtained from naive CD8+ T cells from PBMCs. These receptors were obtained from a man aged 18-30 years in good health. Some clones in this sample may be carry-over from other donors' samples. Each CDR3 is given with its conserved first and last residue. The D gene is left open where the match is weak. For some rows the clone size is stated as once, few or many, or as a class when expanded; others skip it.

size | J | V | D | CDR3
. | TRBJ2-7 | TRBV7-9 | . | CASSLGGVPYEQYF
. | TRBJ2-7 | TRBV7-6 | TRBD1 | CASSDRQGGPYEQYF
. | TRBJ2-2 | TRBV5-4 | TRBD2 | CASSNGLADTGELFF
. | TRBJ2-5 | TRBV15 | . | CATSRKGPLGETQYF
. | TRBJ2-5 | TRBV28 | . | CASSFGLQRGETQYF
. | TRBJ1-5 | TRBV28 | TRBD1 | CASNSQGVGNQPQHF
. | TRBJ2-7 | TRBV5-4 | . | CASSLEGNEQYF
once | TRBJ2-7 | TRBV6-1 | . | CASTILGSSYEQYF
. | TRBJ2-7 | TRBV13 | TRBD2 | CASSPRGGSNDEQYF
. | TRBJ2-5 | TRBV19 | TRBD2 | CASSSGGTPQETQYF
. | TRBJ2-5 | TRBV4-2 | . | CASSQEDYYRETQYF
. | TRBJ1-1 | TRBV27 | TRBD1 | CASKLQGVGTEAFF
. | TRBJ1-1 | TRBV5-4 | . | CASSLEGVNTEAFF
. | TRBJ2-7 | TRBV28 | . | CASSSRLDYEQYF
. | TRBJ2-7 | TRBV28 | . | CASSSRLTYEQYF
. | TRBJ2-7 | TRBV5-6 | TRBD1 | CASSSTDRVYEQYF
. | TRBJ1-1 | TRBV7-9 | . | CASRWGGTEAFF
. | TRBJ2-7 | TRBV10-1 | TRBD1 | CASSGGQGIYEQYF
. | TRBJ1-5 | TRBV19 | . | CASKQNSNQPQHF
. | TRBJ1-1 | TRBV13 | . | CASSLVTGTTEAFF
. | TRBJ2-2 | TRBV7-8 | . | CASSYTGTEGTGELFF
. | TRBJ2-7 | TRBV27 | TRBD1 | CASSFRGGTGSYEQYF
. | TRBJ2-5 | TRBV28 | . | CASSGVMGATETQYF
. | TRBJ1-1 | TRBV11-2 | . | CASTTQGMVAEAFF
. | TRBJ2-1 | TRBV7-3 | . | CASSAGGGNEQFF
. | TRBJ2-7 | TRBV5-6 | . | CASSLIKRGYEQYF
. | TRBJ1-1 | TRBV15 | . | CATSRDAGDGTEAFF
. | TRBJ2-3 | TRBV10-3 | TRBD1 | CAASGTGVADTQYF
. | TRBJ2-7 | TRBV4-2 | TRBD2 | CASSQEATSRYEQYF
once | TRBJ2-2 | TRBV27 | TRBD1 | CASRDRGHTGELFF
once | TRBJ1-4 | TRBV9 | . | CASSGGGPAPEKLFF
. | TRBJ2-3 | TRBV28 | TRBD2 | CASSFGRADTQYF
. | TRBJ2-1 | TRBV28 | TRBD2 | CASSLRAGGVDEQFF
once | TRBJ2-3 | TRBV15 | TRBD2 | CATSTSGRYTDTQYF
. | TRBJ2-7 | TRBV27 | TRBD1 | CASSFTGGAHEQYF
. | TRBJ2-1 | TRBV6-5 | . | CASGQSSYNEQFF
. | TRBJ2-6 | TRBV28 | . | CASSFSGANVLTF
. | TRBJ2-1 | TRBV4-1 | . | CASAENRDSYNEQFF
. | TRBJ2-7 | TRBV9 | TRBD1 | CASSVTGDPLEQYF
. | TRBJ2-1 | TRBV19 | . | CASRGLQPVQFF
. | TRBJ2-7 | TRBV29-1 | . | CSVVRTGLYYEQYF
once | TRBJ1-1 | TRBV28 | TRBD1 | CASSLRDRYNTEAFF
. | TRBJ1-2 | TRBV18 | . | CASSPDNYGYTF
. | TRBJ2-7 | TRBV11-2 | . | CASSLVTGYEQYF